The text below deals with one TCR beta chain. Germline loops: CDR1 SGHVS, CDR2 FQNEAQ. The CDR3 consists of 14 residues. Trimming removed 5 bases at V and 5 bases at J, with 14 bases between. This sample stems from a study of blood T cell repertoires in COVID-19. Study-level background: Whether acute or convalescent, the COVID-19 samples came from the United States, Italy and Spain. From T cells, B-cell-depleted T cells, or PBMCs came the material, which was cDNA or gDNA.

Original handling: Estimation of nucleated cell counts was performed using reference gene primer amplification. Profiled with immunoSEQ multiplex PCR; TCRdb holds only in-frame clones, not every one. That table gives V, J and clone size, and the DNA gave D and trimming. The sample shows about 85,000 clones, about 80% of them seen only once. The sample comprised peripheral blood. The origin of this receptor is a human donor in a cohort sampled during active COVID-19. The chain carries TRBV7-8 and TRBJ2-3; weak D call: TRBD2 (6 bases). The CDR3 bases are TGTGCCAGCAGCCCTCTGGGGGGAATAGATACGCAGTATTTT. Translation gives CASSPLGGIDTQYF.